This T cell receptor beta chain was retrieved from a study of shared clonotypes between healthy human individuals. For the study at large: CD4 naive and memory got three plates each, CD8 naive two, CD8 memory one.

Every subset had its genomic DNA shared out evenly among several immunoSEQ plates. Assay: immunoSEQ multiplex PCR; the TCRdb copy retains only in-frame clones and omits some. The sample lists around 2,000,000 clones, just over 90% occurring once. Whole-study findings and limits: Non-shared clonotypes were found to have lower generation probabilities than the clonotypes that were shared by all four of the sorted-subset donors. Depth was large, yet rarefaction showed that sorted-subset sequencing was incomplete.

Terminally differentiated effector memory CD45RA+ cells were excluded from the naive CD8 cells, which were CD45RO-negative and positively selected for CCR7. V lost 0 bases, J lost 8 bases, and 15 bases lay in between. Germline CDR1 reads SGDLS; CDR2 reads YYNGEE. The CDR3 has 15 amino acids. To note about this clone: Antigen specificity is unknown.

Specimen: naive CD8+ T cells from PBMCs. The clonotype was recovered from a man aged 18 to 30 in good health. Some clones in this sample may be carry-over from other donors' samples. This rearrangement joins TRBV9 to TRBJ2-4, with a possible D match to TRBD1 (6 bases). This chain's CDR3 is CASSVEGQGPDIQYF. The CDR3 DNA reads as TGTGCCAGCAGCGTAGAGGGCCAGGGGCCGGACATTCAGTACTTC.